Shown below are 10 T cell receptor beta chains from a single sample sequenced in a study of identical twins (dated by TCRdb to the mid-2010s). The protocol used for the library was 5' RACE. Sequencing was performed on an Illumina HiSeq 2000. The raw public data were reprocessed by TCRdb itself: fastp quality trimming at Q25, MiXCR clonotype calling, in-frame beta chains only. Rows matching on CDR3 protein sequence are summarized as one entry with the most common DNA and genes. The sample table records about 520,000 distinct CDR3 sequences; roughly 21% of these occur just once. The ten largest account for 0.91% of the sample. The same data also contributed to another study, on T cells expressing NK-cell markers.

Sequences were obtained from CD4+ T cells sorted from blood. The source is a woman aged 18-29 years in good health.

This clonotype was observed many times. The V and J genes are TRBV12-3 or TRBV12-4 and TRBJ2-1; D is perhaps TRBD1 (6 bases). The V end was cut by 7 bases, the J end by 0 bases, with 19 bases between. This CDR3 is 17 amino acids long. Here the CDR3 reads CASTKGDVSPSYNEQFF. DNA of the CDR3: TGTGCCAGCACCAAGGGGGATGTGAGCCCCTCCTACAATGAGCAGTTCTTC.

The rearrangement joins TRBV5-5 to TRBJ2-1, with D possibly being TRBD1 (5 bases). This CDR3 has 13 amino acids. V lost 5 bases and J 4 bases, leaving 10 bases between the germline ends. Germline V gives CDR1 SGHKS, CDR2 YYEKEE (reference sequence). CDR3 sequence (DNA): TGTGCCAGCAGGCACGGACAATACAATGAGCAGTTCTTC. As protein: CASRHGQYNEQFF.

This clonotype appeared a few times. The chain links TRBV7-9 to TRBJ1-3; D call uncertain. Trimming pared 4 bases from V and 4 bases from J, leaving 14 bases between. This CDR3 is 15 amino acids long. The germline V gene encodes CDR1 SEHNR and CDR2 FQNEAQ (reference sequence). CDR3 sequence: CASSSPATRGNTIYF. The CDR3 DNA sequence: TGTGCCAGCAGCTCTCCGGCGACGCGAGGAAACACCATATATTTT.

This chain links TRBV20-1 with TRBJ2-1; 10 positions match TRBD1. The CDR3 loop spans 21 amino acids. Germline V gives CDR1 DFQATT, CDR2 SNEGSKA (reference sequence). V lost 5 bases, J lost 3 bases, and 25 bases stayed unmatched. The CDR3 bases are TGCAGTGCTTCCGGGACAGGGGCGAATGGGGTTTGGTCTTCGCGCTACAATGAGCAGTTCTTC. This encodes CSASGTGANGVWSSRYNEQFF.

This clonotype was seen a few times. The chain is built from TRBV25-1 and TRBJ2-1, with D perhaps matching TRBD2 (6 bases). CDR1 and CDR2 (germline): MGHDK, SYGVNS. Trimming shortened V by 3 bases and J by 7 bases, and 16 bases separated the two germline ends. CDR3 size: 15 residues. The CDR3 region is CASSEVRGGRNEQFF. The CDR3 region has the DNA TGTGCCAGCAGTGAGGTTAGAGGAGGGAGAAATGAGCAGTTCTTC.

This clonotype was seen a few times. CDR3 in amino acids: CASSEGGSAFF. As DNA, the CDR3 is TGTGCCAGCAGTGAGGGGGGCTCCGCTTTCTTT. This rearrangement joins TRBV2 to TRBJ1-1; weak D call: TRBD1 (6 bases). Germline V gene lookup returns CDR1 SNHLY and CDR2 FYNNEI. The CDR3 covers 11 residues. Deletions cut 3 bases from V and 11 bases from J, with 10 bases between.

The V and J genes are TRBV20-1 and TRBJ2-5, with 7 bases aligning to TRBD2. The V gene's germline CDR1 is DFQATT and CDR2 SNEGSKA (reference sequence). There are 14 residues in the CDR3. V shed 5 bases and J 2 bases; nucleotides not matched to a gene: 8. The CDR3 DNA reads as TGCAGTGCTCGAAAAGGACTAGAGCAAGAGACCCAGTACTTC. This codes for CSARKGLEQETQYF.

A few counts support this clonotype. This chain joins TRBV10-3 and TRBJ2-5, with 10 bases that match TRBD2. The CDR3 covers 14 residues. Germline values: CDR1 ENHRY, CDR2 SYGVKD. V trimming: 0 bases; J trimming: 5 bases; junction bases outside the gene matches: 0. This CDR3 reads CAISESSGRETQYF. The CDR3 DNA follows: TGTGCCATCAGTGAGTCTAGCGGGAGGGAGACCCAGTACTTC.

This clonotype appeared a few times. The chain employs TRBV12-3 or TRBV12-4 and TRBJ2-1; D may be TRBD1 (6 bases). This CDR3 contains 15 residues. The V end lost 2 bases, the J end lost 5 bases, and 13 bases lay between the germline ends. This CDR3 reads CASSLMWGRNNEQFF. In DNA form, the CDR3 reads TGTGCCAGCAGTTTAATGTGGGGGCGGAACAATGAGCAGTTCTTC.

This clonotype was detected a few times. This rearrangement joins TRBV2 to TRBJ2-1; 14 positions match TRBD2. Germline V lookup: CDR1 SNHLY, CDR2 FYNNEI. V trimming: 5 bases; J trimming: 0 bases; junction bases outside the gene matches: 9. The CDR3 has 19 amino acids. The CDR3 sequence is CASSYPGLAGASSYNEQFF. The CDR3, as DNA: TGTGCCAGCAGTTATCCGGGACTAGCGGGAGCTAGCTCCTACAATGAGCAGTTCTTC.